Presented here are 17 T cell receptor beta chains from one specimen sequenced in a study of blood T cell repertoires in COVID-19. The method was immunoSEQ multiplex PCR; TCRdb's version includes in-frame clones alone and lacks a portion of them. The sample has about 440,000 clones; about nine tenths are singletons. What was sequenced was peripheral blood. These receptors were collected from a woman aged 45-60 years with COVID-19, enrolled during active disease.

The chain couples TRBV19 to TRBJ1-2; tentative D call: TRBD1 (5 bases). The CDR3 spans 13 residues. CDR1 and CDR2 (germline): LNHDA, SQIVND (reference sequence). V lost 7 bases and J 8 bases, leaving 17 bases between the germline ends. The DNA for the CDR3 is TGTGCCAGTACCATGGGGGAGGGGAGCGGCTACACCTTC. Encoded protein: CASTMGEGSGYTF.

V usage is TRBV5-4 and J usage is TRBJ2-3; D unclear. Between the trimmed V and J ends, which lost 4 bases and 2 bases, there was a span of 11 bases. CDR1 is SGHNT and CDR2 is YYREEE in the germline V gene (reference sequence). The CDR3 extends over 14 amino acids. CDR3 protein: CASSPPEHTDTQYF. The DNA of the CDR3 is TGTGCCAGCAGCCCCCCGGAGCACACAGATACGCAGTATTTT.

The chain is built from TRBV7-9 and TRBJ1-1; D unresolved. Trimming cost V 7 bases and J 1 base, with 7 bases left between them. This CDR3 region has 12 residues. CDR1 is SEHNR and CDR2 is FQNEAQ in the germline V gene (reference sequence). The CDR3 protein is CASTSSNTEAFF. The CDR3 DNA sequence: TGTGCCAGCACCTCTTCGAACACTGAAGCTTTCTTT.

This CDR3 reads CASSRRGNTDTQYF. As DNA, the CDR3 is TGTGCCAGCAGTCGCCGAGGGAACACAGATACGCAGTATTTT. This chain uses TRBV27 with TRBJ2-3; weak D call: TRBD2 (5 bases). The germline V and J ends were trimmed by 5 bases and 2 bases, with 11 bases remaining between them. The V gene's germline CDR1 is MNHEY and CDR2 SMNVEV (reference sequence). The CDR3 contains 14 residues.

The V call is TRBV30, the J call TRBJ2-5; a weak D match, TRBD2 (6 bases). The CDR3 runs 13 residues. Trimming took off 6 bases at V and 7 bases at J, with 18 bases between the two ends. The germline CDR1 and CDR2 sequences are GTSNPN and SVGIG (reference sequence). CDR3 region: CACIGGASGTQYF. The CDR3 DNA reads TGTGCCTGCATTGGAGGGGCCTCGGGGACCCAGTACTTC.

This chain joins TRBV29-1 and TRBJ2-5; a weak D match, TRBD1 (6 bases). The CDR3 covers 14 residues. V lost 4 bases and J lost 2, with 14 bases in between. In germline, CDR1 is SQVTM, CDR2 ANQGSEA. The CDR3 sequence: CSVVSGQRQETQYF. The CDR3 nucleotides are TGCAGCGTTGTTAGTGGACAGCGTCAAGAGACCCAGTACTTC.

This clone was seen a few times. The gene calls are TRBV2 and TRBJ1-2, with TRBD1 matching 7 bases. CDR3 size: 14 residues. Unmatched junction bases numbered 10, after V lost 6 bases and J lost 6 bases. From germline, CDR1 is SNHLY and CDR2 FYNNEI. CDR3 residues: CASRGTEISHGYTF. DNA of the CDR3: TGTGCCAGCAGAGGGACAGAAATTAGTCATGGCTACACCTTC.

The genes are TRBV5-5 and TRBJ1-3; 7 bases are shared with TRBD1. In germline, CDR1 is SGHKS, CDR2 YYEKEE (reference sequence). The CDR3 loop spans 17 amino acids. Unmatched junction bases numbered 6, after V lost 0 bases and J lost 0 bases. The CDR3 sequence is CASSLGLGTVSGNTIYF. The CDR3 nucleotides read TGTGCCAGCAGCTTGGGGCTGGGGACAGTCTCTGGAAACACCATATATTTT.

The J gene is TRBJ1-2, the V gene TRBV9; D is unresolved. V was pared by 3 bases and J by 5 bases, with 17 bases between. This CDR3 is 15 amino acids long. Germline V gene lookup returns CDR1 SGDLS and CDR2 YYNGEE. The CDR3: CASSERAAPSYGYTF. The CDR3 DNA is TGTGCCAGCAGCGAAAGAGCGGCCCCTAGTTATGGCTACACCTTC.

This clone was detected a few times. This chain's CDR3 is CASTRTGDSYNEQFF. In nucleotides, the CDR3 is TGTGCCAGCACCAGGACAGGGGACAGCTACAATGAGCAGTTCTTC. This sequence joins TRBV9 and TRBJ2-1; 9 bases are a match to TRBD1. The CDR3 sequence is 15 residues long. The J segment lost 3 bases and the V segment lost 6 bases, leaving 7 bases of the junction unmatched. Per germline, CDR1 SGDLS and CDR2 YYNGEE. The full variable domain, in which reference TRBV9 and TRBJ2-1 provide the parts outside the CDR3, is DSGVTQTPKHLITATGQRVTLRCSPRSGDLSVYWYQQSLDQGLQFLIQYYNGEERAKGNILERFSAQQFPDLHSELNLSSLELGDSALYFCASTRTGDSYNEQFFGPGTRLTVL.

This sequence joins TRBV29-1 and TRBJ2-7; tentatively, D is TRBD1 (6 bases). Germline assignment: CDR1 SQVTM and CDR2 ANQGSEA. The CDR3 is 13 amino acids. The V end lost 0 bases, the J end lost 3 bases, and 9 bases lay between the germline ends. The CDR3 spells CSVEDEGDYEQYF. Written as DNA, the CDR3 is TGCAGCGTTGAAGATGAGGGGGACTACGAGCAGTACTTC.

This clone was picked up one time. The chain combines TRBV19 with TRBJ1-5; a weak D match, TRBD1 (6 bases). CDR1 is LNHDA, CDR2 SQIVND, per germline (reference sequence). The CDR3 extends over 14 amino acids. V was clipped by 6 bases and J by 1 base, with 10 bases between them. The CDR3 sequence: CASSGRGSNQPQHF. CDR3 in DNA: TGTGCCAGTAGCGGCAGGGGAAGCAATCAGCCCCAGCATTTT.

The chain has TRBV10-1 and TRBJ1-2; 8 bases align to TRBD1. The CDR3 totals 13 residues. Trimming at V came to 6 bases and at J to 8 bases, leaving 8 bases not matched to a gene. CDR1 and CDR2 (germline): WNHNN, SYGVQD (reference sequence). The CDR3 DNA is TGCGCCAGCAGCCCCCAACAGGGGGACGGCTACACCTTC. It specifies CASSPQQGDGYTF.

J is TRBJ2-5 and V is TRBV4-1, with 13 positions matching TRBD2. This CDR3 has 17 residues. Germline CDR1 is MGHRA and CDR2 is YSYEKL. V dropped 3 bases and J dropped 2; count of bases not matched to a gene: 6. CDR3 coding DNA: TGCGCCAGCAGCCAGGGGGGACTAGCGGGGAGGCAAGAGACCCAGTACTTC. Translated: CASSQGGLAGRQETQYF.

This rearrangement joins TRBV15 to TRBJ1-5, with 8 positions matching TRBD1. The CDR3 totals 18 residues. J lost 3 bases, V lost 0 bases, and 10 bases had no gene match. Germline CDR1 and CDR2: LNHNV and YYDKDF (reference sequence). CDR3 sequence reads: CATSRDVGQGGDNQPQHF. The CDR3 nucleotides read TGTGCCACCAGCAGAGATGTCGGACAGGGAGGGGACAATCAGCCCCAGCATTTT. Supplemented by reference TRBV15 and TRBJ1-5, the full variable domain reads DAMVIQNPRYQVTQFGKPVTLSCSQTLNHNVMYWYQQKSSQAPKLLFHYYDKDFNNEADTPDNFQSRRPNTSFCFLDIRSPGLGDTAMYLCATSRDVGQGGDNQPQHFGDGTRLSIL.

The gene calls are TRBV6-2 or TRBV6-3 and TRBJ1-6, with D possibly TRBD1 on 6 matching bases. V dropped 0 bases and J dropped 6 bases, with 9 bases sitting between them. Looked up from germline, CDR1 is MNHEY and CDR2 is SVGEGT. The CDR3 sequence is 15 residues long. The CDR3 loop reads CASSYSTGRNSPLHF. Written as DNA, the CDR3 is TGTGCCAGCAGTTACTCGACAGGTCGTAATTCACCCCTCCACTTT.

The chain has TRBV5-1 and TRBJ2-5, with D perhaps matching TRBD2 (6 bases). Trimming left V 7 bases short and J 5 bases short, with 12 bases between. CDR3 size: 12 residues. Per germline, CDR1 SGHRS and CDR2 YFSETQ. The CDR3 DNA sequence: TGCGCCAGCTCAGGCGGGGATGAGACCCAGTACTTC. It is translated as CASSGGDETQYF.